This TCR beta chain was sequenced for a study of blood T cell repertoires in COVID-19. The wider study: The origin of the acute and convalescent COVID-19 samples was the United States, Italy and Spain. From T cells, B-cell-depleted T cells, or PBMCs came the material, which was cDNA or gDNA.

CDR1 is SGHAT and CDR2 is FQNNGV in the germline V gene. CDR3 length equals 14 residues. With 5 bases clipped from V and 4 bases from J, the junction kept 7 bases outside the gene matches. In the source study's methods: Estimated nucleated cell counts came from reference gene primer amplification. Only in-frame clones appear in the TCRdb table, and some are missing; sequencing was by immunoSEQ multiplex PCR. V and J calls plus clone size are reproduced from that table; the DNA served to infer D and trimming. The sample lists some 210,000 clones; 89% were seen once. Sequenced sample: peripheral blood. The chain couples TRBV11-2 to TRBJ1-2; 7 nucleotides agree with TRBD1. The sequence was obtained from a woman between 40 and 50 years old with acute or convalescent COVID-19. The CDR3 here is CASSPQGDSYGYTF. CDR3 DNA: TGTGCCAGCAGCCCCCAAGGGGACAGCTATGGCTACACCTTC.